This entry lists 32 T cell receptor beta chains sequenced from one sample in a study of CD8 T cells in Susac syndrome. After extraction with the RNeasy kit, about 0.5 to 1 ug of the RNA was reverse transcribed using random hexamers. TCRdb redid the calling of the immunoSEQ multiplex PCR reads with MiXCR, one entry per CDR3 protein. The sample records around 99,000 distinct CDR3 sequences, less than 97% being singletons. The sequenced sample was CD4+ T cells from PBMCs. These receptors were taken from a human donor in good health.

The gene calls are TRBV27 and TRBJ2-3; 10 bases line up with TRBD1. Losses at the gene ends were 8 bases for V and 1 base for J; bases not matched to a gene: 3. Germline loops: CDR1 MNHEY, CDR2 SMNVEV (reference sequence). The CDR3 is 14 residues long. The CDR3 DNA is TGTGCCAGCGGGGACAGGGGAGGCACAGATACGCAGTATTTT. Encoded protein: CASGDRGGTDTQYF.

The chain joins TRBV7-2 to TRBJ1-5, with unresolved D. This CDR3 contains 14 residues. V lost 3 bases and J 8 bases, leaving 14 bases between the germline ends. Germline CDR1 reads SGHTA; CDR2 reads FQGNSA. The CDR3 sequence: CASSFEVGWEPQHF. The CDR3 nucleotides read TGTGCCAGCAGCTTCGAGGTCGGGTGGGAGCCCCAGCATTTT.

The gene calls are TRBV4-1 and TRBJ2-1; maybe TRBD2 (6 bases). CDR1 is MGHRA and CDR2 is YSYEKL in the germline V gene. The V end lost 4 bases, the J end lost 2 bases, and 18 bases lay between the germline ends. The CDR3 spans 17 residues. CDR3 residues: CASSPAPTGRAYNEQFF. As DNA, the CDR3 is TGCGCCAGCAGCCCAGCCCCCACCGGGAGAGCCTACAATGAGCAGTTCTTC.

V and J are TRBV27 and TRBJ1-6; a weak D match, TRBD1 (5 bases). This CDR3 comprises 16 residues. Germline V gives CDR1 MNHEY, CDR2 SMNVEV (reference sequence). V lost 1 base and J 5 bases, leaving 12 bases between the germline ends. The CDR3, as DNA: TGTGCCAGCAGTTTATGGGACCCAGCGAATAATTCACCCCTCCACTTT. This encodes CASSLWDPANNSPLHF.

The V gene is TRBV3-1, the J gene TRBJ2-2; TRBD2 aligns across 7 bases. Germline CDR1 reads LGHDT; CDR2 reads YNNKEL (reference sequence). V lost 0 bases and J lost 4; bases outside the gene matches: 8. The CDR3 is 17 amino acids. The CDR3 nucleotides are TGTGCCAGCAGCCAAGATCTCCAGCGGGGAAGCACCGGGGAGCTGTTTTTT. Protein product: CASSQDLQRGSTGELFF.

J is TRBJ2-1 and V is TRBV12-3 or TRBV12-4; D possibly uses TRBD1 or TRBD2 (6 bases each). CDR3 length: 14 amino acids. Trimming took off 2 bases at V and 9 bases at J, with 14 bases between the two ends. The CDR3 bases are TGTGCCAGCAGTTTAACGTCCCGGGGGCGTGAGCAGTTCTTC. This translates into CASSLTSRGREQFF.

The chain is built from TRBV25-1 and TRBJ2-6; D ambiguous. The CDR3 is 14 amino acids. From germline, CDR1 is MGHDK and CDR2 SYGVNS. The V gene lost 1 base and the J gene lost 4 bases, with 5 bases spanning the gap. The CDR3 nucleotides are TGTGCCAGCAGTGAATGGGCAGGGGCCAACGTCCTGACTTTC. Translating it yields CASSEWAGANVLTF.

The genes are TRBV10-3 and TRBJ2-7; the match to TRBD1 covers 7 bases. The V and J ends lost 6 bases and 2 bases, in that order; junction bases with no gene match: 4. Per the germline V gene, CDR1 is ENHRY and CDR2 is SYGVKD. The CDR3 is 13 residues long. The CDR3 loop is CAIRPGQAYEQYF. The CDR3, as DNA: TGTGCCATCAGACCCGGACAGGCCTACGAGCAGTACTTC.

The rearrangement joins TRBV5-4 to TRBJ2-4; 8 bases are a match to TRBD1. This CDR3 has 16 amino acids. The V and J ends lost 1 base and 6 bases, in that order; junction bases with no gene match: 9. Germline V CDR1 and CDR2: SGHNT, YYREEE (reference sequence). DNA for the CDR3: TGTGCCAGCAGCTTGAACGGTGCAGGGGGCGCAAACATTCAGTACTTC. Protein sequence: CASSLNGAGGANIQYF.

The CDR3 spells CASSFGHLNYGYTF. For the CDR3, the DNA is TGTGCCAGCAGCTTTGGACATCTGAACTATGGCTACACCTTC. The chain couples TRBV7-9 to TRBJ1-2; maybe TRBD1 (5 bases). Germline assignment: CDR1 SEHNR and CDR2 FQNEAQ (reference sequence). This CDR3 has 14 residues. With 3 bases removed from V and 2 bases from J, the gap between germline ends came to 10 bases.

The J gene is TRBJ2-5, the V gene TRBV12-3 or TRBV12-4; D remains unclear. V lost 6 bases and J lost 0, with 14 bases in between. The CDR3 is made up of 15 amino acids. The CDR3 sequence: CASSHGSGHQETQYF. The DNA for the CDR3 is TGTGCCAGCAGCCACGGGTCAGGCCACCAAGAGACCCAGTACTTC.

This chain connects TRBV20-1 to TRBJ2-4; D is tentatively TRBD1 or TRBD2 (5 bases each). Germline V gene lookup returns CDR1 DFQATT and CDR2 SNEGSKA (reference sequence). The CDR3 contains 18 residues. V was cut by 8 bases and J by 0 bases, with 26 bases left in between. CDR3 nucleotide sequence: TGCAGTACGTCTTTCCGGGACCCCCTCATCGTAGCCAAAAACATTCAGTACTTC. Its protein is CSTSFRDPLIVAKNIQYF.

The chain combines TRBV5-1 with TRBJ1-1; TRBD1 is a possible D gene (5 bases). The CDR3 has 14 amino acids. Germline V gene lookup returns CDR1 SGHRS and CDR2 YFSETQ. The V and J ends lost 4 bases and 0 bases respectively, with 10 bases between them. This CDR3 is CASSAGTLNTEAFF. DNA for the CDR3: TGCGCCAGCAGCGCCGGGACCCTGAACACTGAAGCTTTCTTT.

V usage is TRBV27 and J usage is TRBJ2-7; TRBD2 might be the D (5 bases). This CDR3 spans 12 amino acids. From germline, CDR1 is MNHEY and CDR2 SMNVEV (reference sequence). The germline V and J ends were trimmed by 10 bases and 3 bases, with 13 bases remaining between them. CDR3 DNA sequence: TGTGCCACCCGAGGAGGCGGCTACGAGCAGTACTTC. Its translation: CATRGGGYEQYF.

The genes are TRBV15 and TRBJ2-3, with 9 bases fitting TRBD2. The CDR3 extends over 16 amino acids. CDR1 is LNHNV, CDR2 YYDKDF, per germline (reference sequence). J was trimmed by 2 bases and V by 1 base; bases with no gene match: 4. The CDR3 is CATSRVLAGTTDTQYF. The CDR3 DNA sequence: TGTGCCACCAGCAGAGTTCTAGCGGGGACCACAGATACGCAGTATTTT.

This chain uses TRBV4-2 with TRBJ2-3, with D perhaps matching TRBD2 (7 bases). Germline CDR1 is LGHNA and CDR2 is YNFKEQ. The CDR3 is 16 amino acids. V was trimmed by 0 bases and J by 4 bases, leaving 14 bases between them. The CDR3 region is CASSQDGQGRADTQYF. Written as DNA, the CDR3 is TGTGCCAGCAGCCAAGATGGGCAGGGGAGGGCAGATACGCAGTATTTT.

The chain uses TRBV28 and TRBJ2-7, with TRBD2 identical over 8 bases. Germline V lookup: CDR1 MDHEN, CDR2 SYDVKM. With 5 bases clipped from V and 1 base from J, the junction kept 7 bases outside the gene matches. The CDR3 has 15 amino acids. The CDR3 loop reads CASSLGGGPSYEQYF. Here the CDR3 DNA reads TGTGCCAGCAGTCTCGGGGGGGGGCCTTCCTACGAGCAGTACTTC.

Here the CDR3 DNA reads TGTGCCATCAGTGAGCTTGGGTACATTCAGTACTTC. This encodes CAISELGYIQYF. This chain connects TRBV10-3 to TRBJ2-4; unclear D gene. The CDR3 contains 12 residues. V lost 2 bases and J 8 bases, leaving 7 bases between the germline ends. Germline assignment: CDR1 ENHRY and CDR2 SYGVKD.

The rearrangement uses TRBV2 and TRBJ2-7; 12 positions match TRBD2. The CDR3 has 14 residues. From germline, CDR1 is SNHLY and CDR2 FYNNEI. J gave up 5 bases and V 8 bases, and 7 bases lay outside the gene matches. Written as DNA, the CDR3 is TGTGCCAGCTTCGGACTAGCGGGAAGGGACGAGCAGTACTTC. Translation gives CASFGLAGRDEQYF.

V and J are TRBV30 and TRBJ2-6, with TRBD1 as a possible D gene (5 bases). Germline V lookup: CDR1 GTSNPN, CDR2 SVGIG (reference sequence). Trimming took off 2 bases at V and 0 bases at J, with 5 bases between the two ends. CDR3 length: 14 residues. The CDR3 protein is CAWSTGSGANVLTF. The CDR3, as DNA: TGTGCCTGGAGTACAGGCTCTGGGGCCAACGTCCTGACTTTC.

V usage is TRBV20-1 and J usage is TRBJ1-5; D possibly corresponds to TRBD1 (6 bases). Germline V CDR1 and CDR2: DFQATT, SNEGSKA (reference sequence). The germline V and J ends were trimmed by 1 base and 4 bases, with 14 bases remaining between them. The CDR3 is 15 residues long. CDR3 region: CSARALTGLNQPQHF. For the CDR3, the DNA is TGCAGTGCTAGAGCGCTTACAGGGTTAAATCAGCCCCAGCATTTT.

The J gene is TRBJ1-2, the V gene TRBV27; D is unclear. V lost 1 base to trimming and J lost 4 bases, with 7 bases between them. The CDR3 is 13 residues long. CDR1 is MNHEY and CDR2 is SMNVEV in the germline V gene (reference sequence). CDR3 in DNA: TGTGCCAGCAGTTTATACCTCGGCTATGGCTACACCTTC. Amino acid sequence: CASSLYLGYGYTF.

This chain connects TRBV5-1 to TRBJ1-5; a possible D gene is TRBD1 (5 bases). The germline V gene has CDR1 SGHRS and CDR2 YFSETQ. The V and J ends lost 0 bases and 6 bases respectively, with 10 bases between them. CDR3 length: 14 amino acids. This CDR3 reads CASSLEGAGQPQHF. In DNA, the CDR3 is TGCGCCAGCAGCTTGGAAGGGGCAGGTCAGCCCCAGCATTTT.

This clonotype was observed once. The chain uses TRBV27 and TRBJ1-1; 9 bases agree with TRBD1. Trimming at V came to 5 bases and at J to 4 bases, leaving 5 bases not matched to a gene. Looked up from germline, CDR1 is MNHEY and CDR2 is SMNVEV (reference sequence). This CDR3 is 14 amino acids long. The CDR3 is CASSPDRGFTEAFF. The DNA of the CDR3 is TGTGCCAGCAGTCCTGACAGGGGGTTCACTGAAGCTTTCTTT.

This clonotype occurred a few times. The chain uses TRBV29-1 and TRBJ2-7; weak D call: TRBD1 (5 bases). This CDR3 is built from 13 residues. The germline V and J ends were trimmed by 7 bases and 1 base, with 14 bases remaining between them. Looked up from germline, CDR1 is SQVTM and CDR2 is ANQGSEA. The CDR3: CSAMTVHSYEQYF. CDR3 DNA: TGCAGCGCAATGACAGTACATTCCTACGAGCAGTACTTC.

This chain uses TRBV7-6 with TRBJ2-5, with D maybe TRBD2 (5 bases). Looked up from germline, CDR1 is SGHVS and CDR2 is FNYEAQ. There are 12 residues in the CDR3. V was shortened by 5 bases and J by 5 bases, with 9 bases between the two germline ends. CDR3 sequence reads: CASSPSGETQYF. DNA of the CDR3: TGTGCCAGCAGCCCGTCGGGGGAGACCCAGTACTTC. The whole variable domain, filled in from reference TRBV7-6 and TRBJ2-5, reads GAGVSQSPRYKVTKRGQDVALRCDPISGHVSLYWYRQALGQGPEFLTYFNYEAQQDKSGLPNDRFSAERPEGSISTLTIQRTEQRDSAMYRCASSPSGETQYFGPGTRLLVL.

The J gene is TRBJ1-6, the V gene TRBV12-3 or TRBV12-4; D remains unclear. Trimming left V 10 bases short and J 9 bases short, with 16 bases between. The CDR3 is 13 residues long. CDR3 region: CATTRGVGSPLHF. Written as DNA, the CDR3 is TGTGCCACCACCCGTGGCGTCGGTTCACCCCTCCACTTT.

V usage is TRBV20-1 and J usage is TRBJ2-3; the D gene could be TRBD1 or TRBD2 (6 bases each). The CDR3 runs 15 residues. The germline V gene encodes CDR1 DFQATT and CDR2 SNEGSKA (reference sequence). V was cut by 0 bases and J by 7 bases, with 17 bases left in between. The CDR3 DNA is TGCAGTGCTAGAGATCGGGGGCCGGCATTGAATACGCAGTATTTT. Amino acid sequence: CSARDRGPALNTQYF.

The sample holds one count of this clonotype. This sequence joins TRBV5-4 and TRBJ2-5; 13 nucleotides line up with TRBD2. The CDR3 has 17 amino acids. Per the germline V gene, CDR1 is SGHNT and CDR2 is YYREEE (reference sequence). J lost 2 bases, V lost 0 bases, and 4 bases had no gene match. CDR3 in DNA: TGTGCCAGCAGCTTGGGACTAGCGGGGGGAGGACAAGAGACCCAGTACTTC. It yields the protein CASSLGLAGGGQETQYF.

The gene calls are TRBV29-1 and TRBJ2-1; TRBD2 matches at 9 bases. Germline CDR1 is SQVTM and CDR2 is ANQGSEA. J gave up 0 bases and V 7 bases, and 4 bases lay outside the gene matches. The length of the CDR3 is 14 residues. In DNA, the CDR3 is TGCAGCGCCCAGACTAGCGGCTCCTACAATGAGCAGTTCTTC. Its protein product is CSAQTSGSYNEQFF.

This chain links TRBV4-1 with TRBJ1-1; the match to TRBD1 covers 9 bases. Germline values: CDR1 MGHRA, CDR2 YSYEKL. With 4 bases clipped from V and 4 bases from J, the junction kept 10 bases outside the gene matches. The CDR3 covers 16 residues. Here the CDR3 DNA reads TGCGCCAGCAGCCCAGGGACAGGGAAACTGGGCACTGAAGCTTTCTTT. It encodes CASSPGTGKLGTEAFF.

The chain recombines TRBV3-1 with TRBJ2-3; TRBD2 is a possible D gene (6 bases). CDR1 is LGHDT, CDR2 YNNKEL, per germline (reference sequence). The CDR3 has 16 amino acids. The V end lost 3 bases, the J end lost 3 bases, and 16 bases lay between the germline ends. CDR3 amino acids: CASSHGGWYGTDTQYF. CDR3 in DNA: TGTGCCAGCAGCCACGGGGGTTGGTACGGAACAGATACGCAGTATTTT.